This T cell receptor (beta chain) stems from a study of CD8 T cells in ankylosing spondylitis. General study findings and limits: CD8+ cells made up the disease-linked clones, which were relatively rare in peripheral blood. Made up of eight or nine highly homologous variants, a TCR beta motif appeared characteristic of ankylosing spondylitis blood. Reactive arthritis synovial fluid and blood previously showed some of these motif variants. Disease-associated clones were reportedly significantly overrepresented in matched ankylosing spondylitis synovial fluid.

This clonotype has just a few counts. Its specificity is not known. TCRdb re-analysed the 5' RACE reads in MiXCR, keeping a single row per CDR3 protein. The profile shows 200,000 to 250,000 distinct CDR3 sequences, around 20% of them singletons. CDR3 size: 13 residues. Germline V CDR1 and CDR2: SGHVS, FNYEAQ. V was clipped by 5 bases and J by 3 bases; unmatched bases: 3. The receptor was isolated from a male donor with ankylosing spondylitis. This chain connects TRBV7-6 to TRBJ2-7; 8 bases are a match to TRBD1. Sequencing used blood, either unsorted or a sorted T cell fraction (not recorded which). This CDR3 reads CASSDGQGYEQYF. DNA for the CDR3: TGTGCCAGCAGCGATGGACAGGGCTACGAGCAGTACTTC.